This passage covers 8 T cell receptor beta chains from one sample sequenced in a study of vaccination effects on CD4 cells after COVID-19. Following 10 days of culture, CD4+ T cells were isolated. The participants, recipients of two vaccine doses, got either BNT162b2 or mRNA-1273. Libraries were prepared by immunoSEQ multiplex PCR; TCRdb keeps only in-frame clonotypes and omits some of them. There are approximately 60,000 clones in the sample; approximately 72% occur only once, and around 4% lies in the top ten. These receptors have no known antigen. Here the sequenced sample was CD4+ T cells from PBMCs cultured without peptide, taken after COVID-19 vaccination. Source of these receptors: a human donor who received a COVID-19 vaccine.

The rearrangement links TRBV3-1 (or the pseudogene TRBV3-2) to TRBJ1-5; D ambiguous. The CDR3 is 15 amino acids. V shed 4 bases and J shed 0 bases, with 10 bases lying between them. The germline V gene encodes CDR1 LGHDT and CDR2 YNNKEL (reference sequence). This CDR3 reads CASSPAGNSNQPQHF. CDR3 DNA sequence: TGTGCCAGCAGCCCAGCCGGGAATAGCAATCAGCCCCAGCATTTT.

The chain recombines TRBV4-1 with TRBJ2-1; possibly TRBD2 for D (6 bases). Germline CDR1 is MGHRA and CDR2 is YSYEKL. CDR3 length: 13 residues. The ends were cut back, 0 bases at V and 8 bases at J, with 8 bases in the middle. CDR3 DNA sequence: TGCGCCAGCAGCCAAGAGGTAGCGGATGAGCAGTTCTTC. This sequence encodes CASSQEVADEQFF.

The chain has TRBV7-3 and TRBJ1-6; 10 bases align to TRBD1. Trimming removed 2 bases from V and 4 bases from J; junction bases left unmatched: 2. The CDR3 sequence is 16 residues long. The germline gives CDR1 SGHTA, CDR2 FQGTGA. The chain's CDR3 is CASSLVGQGYNSPLHF. The CDR3 nucleotides are TGTGCCAGCAGCTTAGTGGGACAGGGGTATAATTCACCCCTCCACTTT. Variable domain in full (rest from reference TRBV7-3 and TRBJ1-6): GAGVSQTPSNKVTEKGKYVELRCDPISGHTALYWYRQSLGQGPEFLIYFQGTGAADDSGLPNDRFFAVRPEGSVSTLKIQRTERGDSAVYLCASSLVGQGYNSPLHFGNGTRLTVT.

The chain uses TRBV2 and TRBJ1-6; D possibly corresponds to TRBD1 (5 bases). The CDR3 runs to 16 residues. V dropped 4 bases and J dropped 6 bases, with 16 bases sitting between them. Per germline, CDR1 SNHLY and CDR2 FYNNEI. Here the CDR3 DNA reads TGTGCCAGCAGTGCGACGGGGGTAATTGCTAATTCACCCCTCCACTTT. This sequence encodes CASSATGVIANSPLHF.

The chain uses TRBV11-2 and TRBJ1-6, with D unresolved. The CDR3 has 11 amino acids. The V gene's germline CDR1 is SGHAT and CDR2 FQNNGV. Between the trimmed V and J ends, which lost 3 bases and 7 bases, there was a span of 1 base. The CDR3, as DNA: TGTGCCAGCAGCTTCAATTCACCCCTCCACTTT. Protein product: CASSFNSPLHF.

The CDR3 DNA sequence: TGTGCCTGGAGTAACCCCGGGGCAGATACGCAGTATTTT. It specifies CAWSNPGADTQYF. This rearrangement joins TRBV30 to TRBJ2-3, with D perhaps TRBD2 (5 bases). Trimming removed 2 bases from V and 4 bases from J, with 10 bases in between. This CDR3 has 13 amino acids. The V gene's germline CDR1 is GTSNPN and CDR2 SVGIG (reference sequence). The full variable domain, with the rest looked up from reference TRBV30 and TRBJ2-3, is SQTIHQWPATLVQPVGSPLSLECTVEGTSNPNLYWYRQAAGRGLQLLFYSVGIGQISSEVPQNLSASRPQDRQFILSSKKLLLSDSGFYLCAWSNPGADTQYFGPGTRLTVL.

V is TRBV18 and J is TRBJ2-7; D might be TRBD1 (5 bases). The V gene's germline CDR1 is KGHSH and CDR2 LQKENI. The CDR3 runs to 14 residues. V was shortened by 5 bases and J by 6 bases, with 17 bases between the two germline ends. CDR3 loop: CASSSSPGMGEQYF. In DNA form, the CDR3 reads TGTGCCAGCTCATCGAGTCCAGGGATGGGCGAGCAGTACTTC.

The chain joins TRBV18 to TRBJ2-7, with D possibly matching TRBD1 (6 bases). V was clipped by 2 bases and J by 3 bases, with 8 bases between them. This CDR3 has 13 residues. Germline lookup yields CDR1 KGHSH and CDR2 LQKENI. The CDR3 loop reads CASSPGGDYEQYF. Written as DNA, the CDR3 is TGTGCCAGCTCACCAGGGGGCGACTACGAGCAGTACTTC.